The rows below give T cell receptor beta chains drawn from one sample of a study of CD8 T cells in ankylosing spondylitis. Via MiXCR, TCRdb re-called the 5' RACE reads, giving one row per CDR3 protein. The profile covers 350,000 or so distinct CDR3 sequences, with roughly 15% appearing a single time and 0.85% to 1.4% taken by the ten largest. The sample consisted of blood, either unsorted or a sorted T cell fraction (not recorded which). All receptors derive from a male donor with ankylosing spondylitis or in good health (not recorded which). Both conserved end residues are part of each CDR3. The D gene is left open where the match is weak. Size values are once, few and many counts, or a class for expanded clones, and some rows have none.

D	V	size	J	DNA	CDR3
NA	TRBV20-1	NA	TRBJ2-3	TGCAGTGCCATAATCCCTACCGTGGGGACGCAGTATTTT	CSAIIPTVGTQYF
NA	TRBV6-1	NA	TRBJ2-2	TGTGCCAGCAGTGAAGAGGCAATCCGGCAGACCGGGGAGCTGTTTTTT	CASSEEAIRQTGELFF
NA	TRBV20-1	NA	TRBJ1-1	TGCAGTGCTAGAGGGCAGGGAGAAGCTTTCTTT	CSARGQGEAFF
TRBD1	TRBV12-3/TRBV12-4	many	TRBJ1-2	TGTGCCAGCAGATCCGGGACAGTCTATGGCTACACCTTC	CASRSGTVYGYTF
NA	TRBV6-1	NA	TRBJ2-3	TGTGCCAGCAGTGAAGTCCTAGCGAGACGCACAGATACGCAGTATTTT	CASSEVLARRTDTQYF
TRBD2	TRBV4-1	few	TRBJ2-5	TGCGCCAGCAGCCTTAACCCGACTAGCGCACAAGAGACCCAGTACTTC	CASSLNPTSAQETQYF
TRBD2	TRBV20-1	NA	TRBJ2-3	TGCAGTGCTTCTGCTAATCGACTAGCGGGGGGATCGGATACGCAGTATTTT	CSASANRLAGGSDTQYF
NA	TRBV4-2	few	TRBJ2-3	TGTGCCAGCAGCCAAGACGGGGCCGGCCCCACAGATACGCAGTATTTT	CASSQDGAGPTDTQYF
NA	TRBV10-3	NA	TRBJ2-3	TGTGCCATCAGGGACCCCACAGATACGCAGTATTTT	CAIRDPTDTQYF
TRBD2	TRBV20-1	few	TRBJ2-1	TGCAGTGCCCGTCCCCCCCTGCGGGAGGTCTACAATGAGCAGTTCTTC	CSARPPLREVYNEQFF
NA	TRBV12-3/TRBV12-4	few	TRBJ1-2	TGTGCCAGCAGTTTGGACGAAGGGTCCGGCTACACCTTC	CASSLDEGSGYTF
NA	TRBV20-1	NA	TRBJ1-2	TGCAGTTTTTCTGACGGCTATGGCTACACCTTC	CSFSDGYGYTF
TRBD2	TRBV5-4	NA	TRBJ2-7	TGTGCCAGCAGCTTACAAGCGGGAGATCCCTACGAGCAGTACTTC	CASSLQAGDPYEQYF
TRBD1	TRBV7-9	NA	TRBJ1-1	TGTGCCAGCAGCTCGCGGCCGGGACAGGGCGGCACTGAAGCTTTCTTT	CASSSRPGQGGTEAFF
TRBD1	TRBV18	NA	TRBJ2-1	TGTGCCAGCTCACCACAAGGGACAGACTACAATGAGCAGTTCTTC	CASSPQGTDYNEQFF
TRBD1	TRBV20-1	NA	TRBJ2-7	TGCAGTGCTAAAGGGGCAGGGGGCTCCTACGAGCAGTACTTT	CSAKGAGGSYEQYF
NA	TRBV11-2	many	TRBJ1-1	TGTGCCAGCAGCTTCGAAAGGAACACTGAAGCTTTCTTT	CASSFERNTEAFF
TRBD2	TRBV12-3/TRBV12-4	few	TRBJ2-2	TGTGCCAGCAGCCCCGGGGGGGGGAACACCGGGGAGCTGTTTTTT	CASSPGGGNTGELFF
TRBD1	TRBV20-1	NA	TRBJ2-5	TGCAGTGCTAGAGATACAGGGGAAGAGACCCAGTACTTC	CSARDTGEETQYF
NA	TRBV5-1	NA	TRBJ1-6	TGCGCCAGCAGCTTGTGGGGGCCGACAGTCTATGATTCACCCCTCCACTTT	CASSLWGPTVYDSPLHF
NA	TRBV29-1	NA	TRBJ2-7	TGCAGCGTTGATCCAGGGTCGGACGAGCAGTACTTC	CSVDPGSDEQYF
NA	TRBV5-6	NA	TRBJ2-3	TGTGCCAGCAGCCCCGACGCCAACACGCAGTATTTT	CASSPDANTQYF
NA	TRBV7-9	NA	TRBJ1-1	TGTGCCAGCAGCTTATCGGGGCCGACGGCTTTCTTT	CASSLSGPTAFF
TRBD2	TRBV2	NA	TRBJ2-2	TGTGCCAGCAGTGGAGGGGGGGCTAGCGGGCCGACCGGGGAGCTGTTTTTT	CASSGGGASGPTGELFF
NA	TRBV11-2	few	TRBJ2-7	TGTGCCAGCAGCTTATTGGACGAGCAGTACTTC	CASSLLDEQYF
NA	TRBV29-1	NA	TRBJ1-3	TGCAGCGTTGGGACATCCAACACCATATATTTT	CSVGTSNTIYF
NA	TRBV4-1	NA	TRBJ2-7	TGCGCCAGCAGCCAACTGCTGCTAGAGGAGCAGTACTTC	CASSQLLLEEQYF
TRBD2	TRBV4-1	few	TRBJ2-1	TGCGCCAGCAGCCAAGTGACTAGCGCGCAGTTCTTC	CASSQVTSAQFF
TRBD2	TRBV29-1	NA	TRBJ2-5	TGCAGCGTTTCCGCGGGGGGTTACCAAGAGACCCAGTACTTC	CSVSAGGYQETQYF
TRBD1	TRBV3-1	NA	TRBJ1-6	TGTGCCAGCAGCCCGTCGGGACAGCCAATAGGGATCAATTCACCCCTCCACTTT	CASSPSGQPIGINSPLHF
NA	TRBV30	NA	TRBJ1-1	TGTGCGGGAAGGTTGAACACTGAAGCTTTCTTT	CAGRLNTEAFF
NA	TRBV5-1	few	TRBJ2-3	TGCGCCAGCAGACGGAGATTGGCAAGGGGTGTTTCCACAGATACGCAGTATTTT	CASRRRLARGVSTDTQYF
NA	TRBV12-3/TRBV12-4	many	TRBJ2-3	TGTGCCAGCAGTTTAGGTCTGGGCACAGATACGCAGTATTTT	CASSLGLGTDTQYF
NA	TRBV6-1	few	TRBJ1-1	TGTGCCAGCACACAGGACCGCCGCGGAACTGAAGCTTTCTTT	CASTQDRRGTEAFF
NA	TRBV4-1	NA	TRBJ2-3	TGCGCCAGCAGTCCGCGGGGACCGACAAGCACAGATACGCAGTATTTT	CASSPRGPTSTDTQYF
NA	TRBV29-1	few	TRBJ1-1	TGCAGCGTTGAAGGAGGACCGAACACTGAAGCTTTCTTT	CSVEGGPNTEAFF
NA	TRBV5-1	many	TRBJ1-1	TGCGCCAGCAGCTTGGATTATAGGGGCGGCACTGAAGCTTTCTTT	CASSLDYRGGTEAFF
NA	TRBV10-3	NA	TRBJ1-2	TGTGCCATCAGTGACGTTAGAGGAACAGCTAACTATGGCTACACCTTC	CAISDVRGTANYGYTF
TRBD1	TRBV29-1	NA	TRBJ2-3	TGCAGCGTTCAGACAGGGACGGGCGGGACAGATACGCAGTATTTT	CSVQTGTGGTDTQYF
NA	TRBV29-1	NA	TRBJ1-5	TGCAGCGTTGGCCTGAGCAATCAGCCCCAGCATTTT	CSVGLSNQPQHF
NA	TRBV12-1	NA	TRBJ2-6	TGTGCCAGCAGCTTGGACAGCCCCGGGGGTTCTGGGGCCAACGTCCTGACTTTC	CASSLDSPGGSGANVLTF
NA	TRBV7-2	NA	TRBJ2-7	TGTGCCAGCAGCTTAGAGCCTAGTGCCTACGAGCAGTACTTC	CASSLEPSAYEQYF
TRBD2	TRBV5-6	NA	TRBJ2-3	TGTGCCAGCAGCCGAGCGGGAGCAGATACGCAGTATTTT	CASSRAGADTQYF
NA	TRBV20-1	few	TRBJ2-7	TGCAGTGCTAGACGTGGGACCCGGAACGAGCAGTACTTC	CSARRGTRNEQYF
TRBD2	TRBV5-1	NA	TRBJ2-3	TGCGCCAGCAGCTTGTCGCCTAGCGGCACTACAGATACGCAGTATTTT	CASSLSPSGTTDTQYF
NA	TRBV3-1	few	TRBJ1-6	TGTGCCAGCTGTGGGAGCTCCTATAATTCACCCCTCCACTTT	CASCGSSYNSPLHF
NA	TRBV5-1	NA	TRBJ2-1	TGCGCCTCCGTTTTAGGTCCTCGGGATGAGCAGTTCTTC	CASVLGPRDEQFF
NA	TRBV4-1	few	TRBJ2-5	TGCGCCAGCAGCCAACAGAGCGGGCTACAAGAGACCCAGTACTTC	CASSQQSGLQETQYF